Sequencing of this T cell receptor beta chain was carried out in a study of cytomegalovirus exposure and HLA in healthy donors. In the study overall: The study placed about 86% of its 398 genotyped donors in the Caucasian-associated ancestry cluster. Overall study results and limits: 87-base-pair reads could not separate some V segments, including TRBV6-2 and TRBV6-3. Among the most significant clusters, several appeared linked to common viral pathogens in a later analysis.

Unmatched junction bases numbered 8, after V lost 3 bases and J lost 5 bases. The CDR3 is made up of 16 amino acids. Germline loops: CDR1 SGHAT, CDR2 FQNNGV. A word on this clone: Its antigen is undetermined.

The study ran its PCR with 60 Vbeta and 13 Jbeta primers. The data were produced by immunoSEQ multiplex PCR, yet TCRdb's version contains in-frame clones alone and is incomplete. The sample carries 200,000 or so clones, 75% to 80% recorded once. This chain links TRBV11-2 with TRBJ2-7, with 12 bases aligning to TRBD2. The receptor comes from a woman aged 30 to 39 in good health and CMV-seropositive. The sample consisted of PBMCs. The CDR3 DNA is TGTGCCAGCAGCTTCCTAACTAGCGGGGGGTGGGACGAGCAGTACTTC. Its translation: CASSFLTSGGWDEQYF. The full variable domain, completed using reference TRBV11-2 and TRBJ2-7, is EAGVAQSPRYKIIEKRQSVAFWCNPISGHATLYWYQQILGQGPKLLIQFQNNGVVDDSQLPKDRFSAERLKGVDSTLKIQPAKLEDSAVYLCASSFLTSGGWDEQYFGPGTRLTVT.